The 8 T cell receptor beta chains presented below share a single source sample, sequenced in a study of control samples from healthy donors and cancer patients. Measured with immunoSEQ multiplex PCR; TCRdb has only the in-frame clones, and not every one. The table lists 90,000 to 130,000 clones, approximately 87% of them singletons. Sequencing was performed on PBMCs. These receptors were taken from a woman aged 55-75 years with lung cancer.

The sample holds one count of this clone. This specimen includes other DNA sequences encoding the same CDR3. The gene calls are TRBV7-9 and TRBJ2-2; no clear D. Trimming cost V 1 base and J 2 bases, with 5 bases left between them. This CDR3 spans 14 amino acids. The germline V gene encodes CDR1 SEHNR and CDR2 FQNEAQ (reference sequence). This CDR3 reads CASSLGSNTGELFF. For the CDR3, the DNA is TGTGCCAGCAGCTTAGGAAGCAACACCGGGGAGCTGTTTTTT.

This clone was recorded once. The chain employs TRBV2 and TRBJ1-1; maybe TRBD1 (6 bases). Germline CDR1 SNHLY, CDR2 FYNNEI. V lost 2 bases to trimming and J lost 0 bases, with 10 bases between them. The CDR3 is 15 residues long. Here the CDR3 reads CASSEQGTLNTEAFF. CDR3 bases: TGTGCCAGCAGTGAACAGGGGACTTTGAACACTGAAGCTTTCTTT.

The chain is built from TRBV19 and TRBJ1-4; no clear D. Trimming pared 10 bases from V and 4 bases from J, leaving 13 bases between. This CDR3 spans 13 amino acids. The germline V gene encodes CDR1 LNHDA and CDR2 SQIVND (reference sequence). The CDR3 nucleotides read TGTGCCAATACCCCTGGGGATAATGAAAAACTGTTTTTT. It encodes CANTPGDNEKLFF.

The rearrangement links TRBV5-6 to TRBJ1-2; D gene ambiguous. The germline gives CDR1 SGHDT, CDR2 YYEEEE. This CDR3 is 14 amino acids long. Trimming stripped 1 base from V and 2 bases from J, with 9 bases between. Written as DNA, the CDR3 is TGTGCCAGCAGCTTGTCGGTGGAGAACTATGGCTACACCTTC. The encoded protein is CASSLSVENYGYTF.

The chain is built from TRBV27 and TRBJ1-4; 10 bases map to TRBD1. J lost 9 bases, V lost 4 bases, and 8 bases had no gene match. This CDR3 has 15 amino acids. Germline V gives CDR1 MNHEY, CDR2 SMNVEV (reference sequence). For the CDR3, the DNA is TGTGCCAGCAGTTCGGACAGGGGGGATAGGAAAAAACTGTTTTTT. Translated: CASSSDRGDRKKLFF.

The V gene is TRBV5-1, the J gene TRBJ2-5; D might be TRBD1 (6 bases). The germline V gene has CDR1 SGHRS and CDR2 YFSETQ. V was shortened by 3 bases and J by 1 base, with 10 bases between the two germline ends. The length of the CDR3 is 14 residues. The chain's CDR3 is CASSSGRGQETQYF. The CDR3 coding sequence is TGCGCCAGCAGCTCGGGCAGGGGCCAAGAGACCCAGTACTTC.

V and J are TRBV28 and TRBJ1-5, with 7 bases matching TRBD1. The CDR3 loop spans 16 amino acids. Germline V CDR1 and CDR2: MDHEN, SYDVKM. The ends lost 4 bases at V and 5 bases at J; junction bases unmatched: 11. CDR3 nucleotide sequence: TGTGCCAGCAGTTCCCGACAGGGAACGTGGTATCAGCCCCAGCATTTT. This gives the protein CASSSRQGTWYQPQHF.

The chain employs TRBV3-1 (or the pseudogene TRBV3-2) and TRBJ1-1; no definite D call. CDR1 is LGHDT and CDR2 is YNNKEL in the germline V gene (reference sequence). The length of the CDR3 is 14 residues. V lost 1 base, J lost 1 base, and 7 bases lay in between. CDR3 in amino acids: CASSQVAGNTEAFF. The CDR3 DNA is TGTGCCAGCAGCCAAGTCGCCGGGAACACTGAAGCTTTCTTT.